The clone carrying this T cell receptor (beta chain) was observed many times. Arm-PCR of CDR3 regions and iRepertoire HTBI primers were used to build TCR beta libraries. Via MiXCR, TCRdb re-called the multiplex PCR reads, giving one row per CDR3 protein. This table has about 500,000 distinct CDR3 sequences, 9.5% to 15% appearing once. Documented time point: newly diagnosed GD, antithyroid drugs for less than 3 months. There was RNA extracted from PBMCs, and the TCR library was made from it. This entry comes from a study of regulatory T cells in long-lasting Graves disease. Study summary: Newly diagnosed Graves' patients had taken antithyroid drugs under 3 months.

These data are also associated with another study on T cells in Graves' hyperthyroidism and ophthalmopathy. This second study notes: First-round RT-PCR of the TCR CDR3 relied on the HTBI primer set.

The sequences come from peripheral blood mononuclear cells (PBMCs), collected at new diagnosis, from a patient treated with antithyroid drugs. The TCR comes from a woman aged 30 to 39 with Graves disease.

The CDR3 nucleotides are TGTGCCAGCAGCCAGACAGGGTCGGCCTACGAGCAGTACTTC. Its translation is CASSQTGSAYEQYF. This sequence joins TRBV7-2 and TRBJ2-7; 7 positions match TRBD1. The CDR3 is made up of 14 amino acids. V shed 5 bases, J shed 2 bases, and the junction held 6 bases outside the gene matches. Germline values: CDR1 SGHTA, CDR2 FQGNSA.